The text below deals with one T cell receptor beta chain. This clone's antigen is unknown. No clone much larger than this one lies a single base away; base qualities are absent. The data belong to a study of blood T cell repertoires in COVID-19 (dated by TCRdb to between 2020 and 2021). For context, the study as a whole: Collaborator samples came from the United States, Italy and Spain and covered acute and convalescent phases of COVID-19. The material from the prospective study consisted of cDNA or gDNA derived from T cells, B-cell-depleted T cells, or PBMCs. The dataset comprised deeply sampled blood TCRbeta repertoires from subjects exposed to, actively infected with, or recovered from COVID-19. The repertoires were released in a freely available public database meant as a resource for research on the immune response to SARS-CoV-2. Samples were obtained from the ongoing ImmuneRACE study (first 160 participants) and from some 1,200 subjects provided by 6 global collaborators. Sample metadata almost always included a de-identified subject ID, COVID-19 status, age in years and sex. HLA class I and class II types, where available, came from metadata supplied by the sample provider rather than from assay-based typing.

The CDR3 runs 14 residues from the cysteine to the phenylalanine. Only the CDR3 DNA is retained, 42 bases long and in frame from the first base. Trimming costs V 2 bases and J 1 base, and their ends lie 8 bases apart. Looking up the germline V gene (reference sequence) yields CDR1 LNHDA and CDR2 SQIVND. The full study reports these points: Clinical and demographic metadata were provided uncurated, with the amount varying by source and participant.

Whole blood was collected in K2EDTA tubes by collaborating institutions according to the institutions' own protocols. For TCRbeta analysis, collaborators shipped samples in one of three forms: frozen whole blood, isolated PBMCs, or DNA extracted from either of those sample types. TCRbeta CDR3 regions were amplified from genomic DNA using the immunoSEQ Assay, a bias-controlled multiplex PCR. The study's own analysis went as follows. Nucleated cell counts per sample were estimated from amplification of reference gene primers within the assay. Sequence reads were collapsed and filtered to measure the absolute abundance of every unique TCRbeta CDR3 rearrangement. For each sample, productive Simpson clonality was calculated by taking the square root of Simpson's diversity index across productive rearrangements. This immuneACCESS table, as held by TCRdb, lists in-frame sequences with V and J called but not all clones. Of the missing ones, under half trace to an unresolved V gene in checked studies; the others have no known cause. The DNA gave D and trimming, while V, J and clone size come from that table. The table for this sample lists about 83,000 clones; around 86% of them were counted only once. 8% of the sample rests with the top ten.

This TCR was sampled from a man aged 80 or over with active or convalescent COVID-19. The chain is made from TRBV19 and TRBJ2-5; the D gene is perhaps TRBD1, on 6 matching bases. The sample consisted of peripheral blood. The DNA sequence follows: TGTGCCAGTAGTATATTGGGGGCCCAAGAGACCCAGTACTTC. The resulting protein is CASSILGAQETQYF. The variable domain in full, with residues beyond the CDR3 obtained from the reference TRBV19 and TRBJ2-5 genes, is DGGITQSPKYLFRKEGQNVTLSCEQNLNHDAMYWYRQDPGQGLRLIYYSQIVNDFQKGDIAEGYSVSREKKESFPLTVTSAQKNPTAFYLCASSILGAQETQYFGPGTRLLVL.